Given below is one T cell receptor beta chain in context. Its antigen remains unidentified. TCRdb processed the 5' RACE reads anew with MiXCR; each CDR3 protein has one entry. The sample has fewer than 550,000 distinct CDR3 sequences; 14% are singletons. This specimen belongs to a study of identical twins. Regarding the study as a whole: For out-of-frame beta sequences, excess twin sharing was weaker. With monozygotic twins, out-of-frame TCR alpha sharing exceeded what models estimated.

This sample also appeared in a second study, on yellow fever vaccine responses in identical twins.

Sample: CD4+ T cells sorted from blood. The receptor was isolated from a woman aged 18-29 years in good health.

DNA for the CDR3: TGTGCCAGCAGCTTAGGGTTGACAGATTCTGGAAACACCATATATTTT. As protein: CASSLGLTDSGNTIYF. The chain employs TRBV7-8 and TRBJ1-3, with D possibly TRBD1 on 5 matching bases. The CDR3 is 16 residues long. Germline assignment: CDR1 SGHVS and CDR2 FQNEAQ. Trimming took 1 base from V and 1 from J, leaving 11 bases between them.